Described below is a single TCR beta chain sequence and its context. What it binds is unknown. An input of about 0.45 to 1 ug of RNA was subjected to reverse transcription using random hexamers. It was immunoSEQ multiplex PCR that amplified TCR beta CDR3 across 54 Vbeta and 13 Jbeta. TCRdb reprocessed the immunoSEQ multiplex PCR reads via MiXCR and lists one record per CDR3 protein. Here the sample spans more than 95,000 distinct CDR3 sequences, around 95% being singletons. The data were taken from a study of CD8 T cells in Susac syndrome. Study in general: When blood was collected, patients with Susac syndrome were therapy-naive, were taking corticosteroids, or were receiving intravenous immunoglobulin alone. Notes on the study in general: Detection of Susac-specific public clones gave around 16 in total CD8+ repertoires and several in CD8+ TEMRA repertoires.

TCR beta from blood CD8+ and CD4+ T cells was sequenced. The CDR3 consists of 16 residues. Germline V gives CDR1 KGHDR, CDR2 SFDVKD. Trimming cost V 2 bases and J 5 bases, with 16 bases left between them. The V and J genes are TRBV24-1 and TRBJ2-3, with D perhaps matching TRBD1 or TRBD2 (6 bases each). Sequenced sample: CD8+ T cells from PBMCs. The origin of this receptor is a human donor with Susac syndrome. CDR3 sequence reads: CATSDSGAGKGDTQYF. The CDR3 DNA follows: TGTGCCACCAGTGATTCGGGGGCAGGGAAAGGAGATACGCAGTATTTT.